This TCR beta chain was sequenced in a study of PD-1 blockade in classical Hodgkin lymphoma. Regarding the study as a whole: A reduction in baseline TCR diversity was reportedly seen in newly diagnosed patients relative to healthy donors.

All trial patients relapsed after autologous stem cell transplantation. A word on this clone: Its antigen remains unknown.

Generated by immunoSEQ multiplex PCR, the TCRdb table keeps only in-frame clones and is missing some. Of around 28,000 clones in the sample, roughly 71% are singletons; the top ten hold 20% to 30%. The specimen comprised peripheral blood mononuclear cells (PBMCs), sampled before the second cycle of nivolumab. The receptor was isolated from a human donor with classical Hodgkin lymphoma.

The CDR3 region has the DNA TGTGCCAGTAGTATAGAAGGATATACGCAGTATTTT. Amino acids: CASSIEGYTQYF. V usage is TRBV19 and J usage is TRBJ2-3; D not certain. CDR3 length: 12 amino acids. Germline V gene data show CDR1 as LNHDA and CDR2 as SQIVND (reference sequence). Trimming shortened V by 0 bases and J by 7 bases, and 5 bases separated the two germline ends.